One TCR beta chain is described in this entry. Its antigen is unknown. TCRdb redid the calling of the RT-PCR reads with MiXCR, one entry per CDR3 protein. Among hundreds of thousands of distinct CDR3 sequences listed, approximately 10% were seen once. The sample comes from a study of response to subunit inactivated influenza vaccine. The study, taken as a whole, reports: Seasonal influenza vaccination, on each occasion, was suggested by the authors to recruit few new T cells.

The CDR3 consists of 15 residues. Germline lookup yields CDR1 SGHTA and CDR2 FQGNSA. J gave up 1 base and V 1 base, and 3 bases lay outside the gene matches. The chain links TRBV7-2 to TRBJ2-7; TRBD1 matches at 8 bases. Sequenced here: PBMCs from blood, sampled around seven weeks after vaccination. The clonotype comes from a man aged 50-60 years who received an inactivated influenza vaccine. The CDR3 DNA reads as TGTGCCAGCAGCTTAGGGACAGGGCGATCCTACGAGCAGTACTTC. Translated: CASSLGTGRSYEQYF.